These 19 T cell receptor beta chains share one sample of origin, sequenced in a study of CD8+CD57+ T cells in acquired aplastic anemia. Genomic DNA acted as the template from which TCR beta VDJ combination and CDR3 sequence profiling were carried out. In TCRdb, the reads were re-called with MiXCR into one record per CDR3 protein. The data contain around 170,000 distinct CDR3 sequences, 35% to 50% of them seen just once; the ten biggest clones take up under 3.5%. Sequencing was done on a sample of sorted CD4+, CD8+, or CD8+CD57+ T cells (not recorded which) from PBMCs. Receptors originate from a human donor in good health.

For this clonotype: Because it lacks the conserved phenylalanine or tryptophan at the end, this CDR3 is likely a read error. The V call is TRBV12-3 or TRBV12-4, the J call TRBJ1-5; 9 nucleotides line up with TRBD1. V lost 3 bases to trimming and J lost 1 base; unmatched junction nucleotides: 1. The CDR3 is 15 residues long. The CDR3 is CASSFGTGSNQPQHS. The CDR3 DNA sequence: TGTGCCAGCAGTTTCGGGACAGGGAGCAATCAGCCCCAGCATTCT.

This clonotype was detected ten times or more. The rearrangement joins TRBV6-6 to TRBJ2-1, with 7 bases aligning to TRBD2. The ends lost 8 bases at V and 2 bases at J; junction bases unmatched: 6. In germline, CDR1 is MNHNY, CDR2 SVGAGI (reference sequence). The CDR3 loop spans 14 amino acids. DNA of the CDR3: TGTGCCAGCTACAAGAGCGGGACCTACAATGAGCAGTTCTTC. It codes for CASYKSGTYNEQFF.

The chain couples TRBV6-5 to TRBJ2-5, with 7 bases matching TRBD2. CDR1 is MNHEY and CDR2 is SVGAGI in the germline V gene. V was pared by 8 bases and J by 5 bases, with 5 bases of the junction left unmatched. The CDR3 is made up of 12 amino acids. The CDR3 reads CASGTTPETQYF. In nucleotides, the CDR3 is TGTGCCAGCGGGACTACCCCTGAGACCCAGTACTTC.

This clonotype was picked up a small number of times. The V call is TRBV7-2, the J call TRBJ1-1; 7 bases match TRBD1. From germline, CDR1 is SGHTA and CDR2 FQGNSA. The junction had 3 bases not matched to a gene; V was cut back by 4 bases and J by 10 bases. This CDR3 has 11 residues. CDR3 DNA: TGTGCCAGCAGCTCCAGACAGGGAGCTTTCTTT. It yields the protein CASSSRQGAFF.

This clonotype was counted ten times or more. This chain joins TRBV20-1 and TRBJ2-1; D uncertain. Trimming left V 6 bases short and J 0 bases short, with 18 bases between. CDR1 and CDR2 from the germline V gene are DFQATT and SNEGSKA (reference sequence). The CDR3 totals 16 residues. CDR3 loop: CSATKIDLISYNEQFF. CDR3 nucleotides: TGCAGTGCGACAAAAATAGACCTCATCTCCTACAATGAGCAGTTCTTC.

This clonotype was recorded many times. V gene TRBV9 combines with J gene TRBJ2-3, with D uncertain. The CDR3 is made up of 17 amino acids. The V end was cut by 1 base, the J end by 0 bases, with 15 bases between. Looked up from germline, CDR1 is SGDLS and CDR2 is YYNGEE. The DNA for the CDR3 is TGTGCCAGCAGCGTATCGGAAGGCCTACCAAGCACAGATACGCAGTATTTT. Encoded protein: CASSVSEGLPSTDTQYF.

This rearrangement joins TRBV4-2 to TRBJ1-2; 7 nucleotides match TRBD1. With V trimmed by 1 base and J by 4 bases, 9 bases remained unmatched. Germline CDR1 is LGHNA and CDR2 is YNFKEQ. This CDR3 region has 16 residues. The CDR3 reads CASSQVGTAVGYGYTF. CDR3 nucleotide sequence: TGTGCCAGCAGCCAAGTGGGGACAGCCGTCGGCTATGGCTACACCTTC.

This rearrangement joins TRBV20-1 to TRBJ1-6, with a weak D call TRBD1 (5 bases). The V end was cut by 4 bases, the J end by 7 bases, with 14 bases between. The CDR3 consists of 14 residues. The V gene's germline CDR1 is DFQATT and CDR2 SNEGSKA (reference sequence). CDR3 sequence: CSATTGHENSPLHF. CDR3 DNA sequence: TGCAGTGCTACGACCGGACACGAAAATTCACCCCTCCACTTT.

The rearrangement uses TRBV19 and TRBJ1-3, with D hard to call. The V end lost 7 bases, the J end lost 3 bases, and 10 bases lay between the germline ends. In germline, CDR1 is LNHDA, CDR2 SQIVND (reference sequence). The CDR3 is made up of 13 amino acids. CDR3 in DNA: TGTGCCAGTACAGACACGGGTGGAAACACCATATATTTT. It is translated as CASTDTGGNTIYF.

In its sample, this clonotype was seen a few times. The DNA of the CDR3 is TGCGCCAGCAGTGCGCTAGCGGGGAACGGGGAGCTGTTTTTT. Translation gives CASSALAGNGELFF. V and J are TRBV10-1 and TRBJ2-2, with TRBD2 identical over 9 bases. V was clipped by 4 bases and J by 7 bases; unmatched bases: 4. The CDR3 consists of 14 residues. Germline CDR1 reads WNHNN; CDR2 reads SYGVQD (reference sequence).

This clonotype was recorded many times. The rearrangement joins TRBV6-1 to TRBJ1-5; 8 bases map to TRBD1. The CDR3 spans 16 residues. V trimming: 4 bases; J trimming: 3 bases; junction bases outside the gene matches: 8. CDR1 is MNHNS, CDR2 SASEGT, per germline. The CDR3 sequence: CASSVSGTGANQPQHF. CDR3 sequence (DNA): TGTGCCAGCAGTGTCTCCGGGACAGGTGCCAATCAGCCCCAGCATTTT.

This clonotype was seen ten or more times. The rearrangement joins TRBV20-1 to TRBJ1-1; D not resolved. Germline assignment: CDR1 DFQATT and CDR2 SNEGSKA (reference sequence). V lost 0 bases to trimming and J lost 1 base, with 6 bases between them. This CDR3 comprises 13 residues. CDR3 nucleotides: TGCAGTGCTAGAGATATAAGGAACACTGAAGCTTTCTTT. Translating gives CSARDIRNTEAFF.

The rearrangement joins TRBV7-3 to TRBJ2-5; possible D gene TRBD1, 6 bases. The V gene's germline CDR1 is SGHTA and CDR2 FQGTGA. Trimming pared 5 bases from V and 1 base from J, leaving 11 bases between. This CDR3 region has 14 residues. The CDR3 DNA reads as TGTGCCAGCAGCGATACAGGGACCCAAGAGACCCAGTACTTC. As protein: CASSDTGTQETQYF.

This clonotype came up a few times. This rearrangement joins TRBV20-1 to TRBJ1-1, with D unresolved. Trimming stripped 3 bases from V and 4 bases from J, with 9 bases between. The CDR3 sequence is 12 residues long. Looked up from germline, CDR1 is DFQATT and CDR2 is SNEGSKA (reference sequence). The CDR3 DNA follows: TGCAGTGCTAGTAGGACGGGCACTGAAGCTTTCTTT. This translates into CSASRTGTEAFF.

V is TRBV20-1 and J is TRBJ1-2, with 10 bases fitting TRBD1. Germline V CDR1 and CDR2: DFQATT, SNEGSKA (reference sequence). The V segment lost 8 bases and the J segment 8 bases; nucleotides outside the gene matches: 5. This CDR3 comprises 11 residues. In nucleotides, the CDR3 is TGCAGTACCGACAGGGGGCTGGGCTACACCTTC. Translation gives CSTDRGLGYTF.

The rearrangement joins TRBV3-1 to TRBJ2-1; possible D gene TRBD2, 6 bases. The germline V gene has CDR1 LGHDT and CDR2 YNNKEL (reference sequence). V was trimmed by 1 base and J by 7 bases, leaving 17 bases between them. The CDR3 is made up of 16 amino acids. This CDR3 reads CASSQGFAGRENEQFF. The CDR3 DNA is TGTGCCAGCAGCCAAGGGTTCGCGGGACGGGAGAATGAGCAGTTCTTC.

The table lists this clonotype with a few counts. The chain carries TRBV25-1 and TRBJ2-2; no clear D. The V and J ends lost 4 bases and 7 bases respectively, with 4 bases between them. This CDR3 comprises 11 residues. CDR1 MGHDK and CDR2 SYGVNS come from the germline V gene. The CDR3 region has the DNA TGTGCCAGCAGTGTCGTCGGGGAGCTGTTTTTT. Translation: CASSVVGELFF.

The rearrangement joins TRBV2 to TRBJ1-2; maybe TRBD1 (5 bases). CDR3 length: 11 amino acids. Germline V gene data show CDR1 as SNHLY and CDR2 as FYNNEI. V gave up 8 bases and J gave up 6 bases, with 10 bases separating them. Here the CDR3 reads CASWQGDGYTF. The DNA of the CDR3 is TGTGCCAGCTGGCAGGGCGATGGCTACACCTTC.

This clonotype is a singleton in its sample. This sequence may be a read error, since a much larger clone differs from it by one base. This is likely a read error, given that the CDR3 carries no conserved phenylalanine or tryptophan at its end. The chain's CDR3 is CASSPVAGAYNEQFS. The CDR3 bases are TGTGCCAGCAGCCCTGTAGCGGGGGCTTACAATGAGCAGTTCTCC. This rearrangement joins TRBV4-2 to TRBJ2-1; TRBD2 agrees at 9 bases. The V gene's germline CDR1 is LGHNA and CDR2 YNFKEQ. The CDR3 has 15 amino acids. Losses at the gene ends were 4 bases for V and 4 bases for J; bases not matched to a gene: 5.